A single sample gave rise to the 30 T cell receptor beta chains below, sequenced in a study of metastatic and nonmetastatic thyroid tumors. TCRdb used MiXCR to call clones anew from the PCR reads. The sample includes about 60,000 clones, around 15% of them seen just once. No patient had received any treatment before thyroid surgery. Sequenced: blood. The receptors here all came from a male donor with papillary thyroid cancer or a benign thyroid nodule (not recorded which). Some clones in this sample may be carry-over from other donors' samples.

The chain joins TRBV6-1 to TRBJ1-2; D is perhaps TRBD1 (6 bases). The length of the CDR3 is 15 residues. The germline V gene has CDR1 MNHNS and CDR2 SASEGT. Trimming left V 9 bases short and J 10 bases short, with 27 bases between. The DNA for the CDR3 is TGTGCCAGTAGATCGAGGGGGGACGTACTGGGTGTCTACACCTTC. It codes for CASRSRGDVLGVYTF.

This clone was seen a single time. The V call is TRBV20-1, the J call TRBJ1-1; unclear D gene. The length of the CDR3 is 13 residues. V was shortened by 6 bases and J by 7 bases, with 18 bases between the two germline ends. Germline V gene data show CDR1 as DFQATT and CDR2 as SNEGSKA (reference sequence). This CDR3 reads CSARLIGFHEAFF. For the CDR3, the DNA is TGCAGTGCGAGGTTAATTGGATTCCATGAAGCTTTCTTT.

The table lists this clone with many counts. This chain uses TRBV20-1 with TRBJ1-1; no clear D gene. Between the trimmed V and J ends, which lost 6 bases and 3 bases, there was a span of 8 bases. CDR3 length: 11 amino acids. Per germline, CDR1 DFQATT and CDR2 SNEGSKA (reference sequence). The CDR3 DNA reads TGCAGTGCCGACACTGACACTGAAGCTTTCTTT. This sequence encodes CSADTDTEAFF.

This chain links TRBV27 with TRBJ1-5; no definite D call. With 6 bases removed from V and 7 bases from J, the gap between germline ends came to 10 bases. The CDR3 covers 12 residues. Germline assignment: CDR1 MNHEY and CDR2 SMNVEV (reference sequence). In DNA, the CDR3 is TGTGCCAGCAGATTCCCTTGGCAGCCCCAGCATTTT. Its protein is CASRFPWQPQHF.

On this clone: A much bigger clone sits one base away, suggesting this may be a read error. The chain combines TRBV20-1 with TRBJ2-7, with no clear D. The CDR3 loop spans 13 amino acids. Germline V lookup: CDR1 DFQATT, CDR2 SNEGSKA (reference sequence). Trimming cost V 5 bases and J 0 bases, with 11 bases left between them. CDR3 loop: CSAHTLSSYEQYF. In DNA, the CDR3 is TGCAGTGCTCACACACTGAGCTCCTACGAGCAGTACTTC.

The chain is built from TRBV5-6 and TRBJ1-2; 10 bases map to TRBD1. Germline CDR1 reads SGHDT; CDR2 reads YYEEEE. J was trimmed by 5 bases and V by 4 bases; bases with no gene match: 5. This CDR3 has 14 residues. CDR3 protein: CASSPTGGGYGYTF. The CDR3 bases are TGTGCCAGCAGCCCGACAGGGGGCGGTTATGGCTACACCTTC.

Many counts were recorded for this clone. The CDR3 region has the DNA TGTGCCAGCTCACGAGAGATTGCAACTAATGAAAAACTGTTTTTT. This sequence encodes CASSREIATNEKLFF. The chain uses TRBV18 and TRBJ1-4; D not resolved. This CDR3 has 15 amino acids. The V end lost 4 bases, the J end lost 0 bases, and 9 bases lay between the germline ends. Germline CDR1 and CDR2: KGHSH and LQKENI.

The table lists this clone with many counts. The chain has TRBV6-1 and TRBJ1-2; D not certain. Germline values: CDR1 MNHNS, CDR2 SASEGT. Trimming removed 6 bases at V and 6 bases at J, with 11 bases between. This CDR3 spans 12 amino acids. This chain's CDR3 is CASRESGNGYTF. The CDR3 coding sequence is TGTGCCAGCAGGGAGTCCGGAAATGGCTACACCTTC.

This clone appeared many times. This chain joins TRBV27 and TRBJ1-1, with D possibly being TRBD1 (5 bases). Germline V CDR1 and CDR2: MNHEY, SMNVEV (reference sequence). The CDR3 runs 14 residues. V dropped 2 bases and J dropped 5 bases, with 12 bases sitting between them. Written as DNA, the CDR3 is TGTGCCAGCAGTTTACAGGGATGGGGAACTGAAGCTTTCTTT. It is translated as CASSLQGWGTEAFF.

There are many counts of this clone. The chain combines TRBV12-3 or TRBV12-4 with TRBJ2-1; D is possibly TRBD1 or TRBD2 (5 bases each). Trimming took 4 bases from V and 6 from J, leaving 22 bases between them. CDR3 length: 17 amino acids. The CDR3 nucleotides are TGTGCCAGCAGTTCCCGAGGGGCCCCCGCGATGGGCAATGAGCAGTTCTTC. As protein: CASSSRGAPAMGNEQFF.

This clone was counted at least ten times. J is TRBJ1-3 and V is TRBV20-1; no definite D call. Germline values: CDR1 DFQATT, CDR2 SNEGSKA (reference sequence). Trimming cost V 5 bases and J 4 bases, with 6 bases left between them. This CDR3 has 11 residues. Written as DNA, the CDR3 is TGCAGTGCTCTCTACGGAAACACCATATATTTT. It codes for CSALYGNTIYF.

A remark on this clone: A much larger clone lies one base from this, so it may be a read error. Other DNA sequences in the sample encode the same CDR3. J is TRBJ2-3 and V is TRBV18; D is undetermined. Trimming cost V 6 bases and J 0 bases, with 16 bases left between them. The length of the CDR3 is 16 residues. The germline V gene encodes CDR1 KGHSH and CDR2 LQKENI. The CDR3 region is CASSSRLTSSTDTQYF. As DNA, the CDR3 is TGTGCCAGCTCGTCGAGATTAACTTCTAGCACAGATACGCAGTATTTT.

This clone has a count of ten or more. The chain combines TRBV28 with TRBJ1-6; D might be TRBD1 (6 bases). The germline gives CDR1 MDHEN, CDR2 SYDVKM. V lost 3 bases to trimming and J lost 14 bases, with 17 bases between them. The CDR3 consists of 14 residues. The CDR3 nucleotides read TGTGCCAGCAGTTTCCCGCAGGGGAAAAGGACCCTCCACTTT. As protein: CASSFPQGKRTLHF.

This clone was seen a handful of times. The chain employs TRBV27 and TRBJ2-2; no clear D. Germline-derived CDR1 and CDR2 are MNHEY and SMNVEV (reference sequence). This CDR3 contains 18 residues. Trimming cost V 5 bases and J 2 bases, with 21 bases left between them. In DNA form, the CDR3 reads TGTGCCAGCAGTCAGGTTTCCTTTCGTGAGGCAAACACCGGGGAGCTGTTTTTT. Its translation: CASSQVSFREANTGELFF.

This clone came up many times. This chain uses TRBV28 with TRBJ2-5; 10 nucleotides line up with TRBD1. V gave up 7 bases and J gave up 3 bases; unmatched junction bases: 14. This CDR3 has 17 residues. Germline V gives CDR1 MDHEN, CDR2 SYDVKM. This CDR3 is CASTSAWRDRGKETQYF. In nucleotides, the CDR3 is TGTGCCAGCACCTCGGCGTGGCGGGACAGGGGTAAAGAGACCCAGTACTTC.

This clone was seen repeatedly, ten times or more. V gene TRBV9 combines with J gene TRBJ2-3; no firm D call. The germline V gene has CDR1 SGDLS and CDR2 YYNGEE. The germline V and J ends were trimmed by 0 bases and 0 bases, with 11 bases remaining between them. The CDR3 has 16 residues. The CDR3 protein is CASSVATHSSTDTQYF. In DNA form, the CDR3 reads TGTGCCAGCAGCGTAGCTACTCATTCTAGCACAGATACGCAGTATTTT.

This clone was found many times. This chain joins TRBV6-1 and TRBJ2-7; a weak D match, TRBD1 (5 bases). The CDR3 loop spans 14 amino acids. CDR1 and CDR2 from the germline V gene are MNHNS and SASEGT. Trimming shortened V by 5 bases and J by 3 bases, and 14 bases separated the two germline ends. The CDR3 loop is CASSQGSVGYEQYF. CDR3 DNA: TGTGCCAGCAGTCAGGGAAGCGTTGGCTACGAGCAGTACTTC.

This clone was recorded many times. This sequence joins TRBV27 and TRBJ2-3, with 9 nucleotides matching TRBD2. The CDR3 runs 15 residues. The V and J ends lost 5 bases and 5 bases, in that order; junction bases with no gene match: 8. Germline values: CDR1 MNHEY, CDR2 SMNVEV (reference sequence). CDR3 DNA sequence: TGTGCCAGCAGTCCGGTAGCGGGAGAGGTAGATACGCAGTATTTT. Its protein is CASSPVAGEVDTQYF.

This clone was found many times. The chain couples TRBV7-3 to TRBJ2-1; the match to TRBD2 covers 10 bases. CDR1 and CDR2 from the germline V gene are SGHTA and FQGTGA. The CDR3 has 15 residues. V dropped 3 bases and J dropped 6; count of bases not matched to a gene: 5. The CDR3 region has the DNA TGTGCCAGCAGCTTGGCTAGCGGGGGAAGCAATGAGCAGTTCTTC. As protein: CASSLASGGSNEQFF.

This clone was detected ten times or more. The chain joins TRBV30 to TRBJ2-7; TRBD2 is a possible D gene (7 bases). Trimming took 4 bases from V and 3 from J, leaving 13 bases between them. CDR3 size: 13 residues. Per the germline V gene, CDR1 is GTSNPN and CDR2 is SVGIG (reference sequence). The CDR3 protein is CAWTGEGGYEQYF. The CDR3 DNA sequence: TGTGCCTGGACAGGGGAGGGGGGCTACGAGCAGTACTTC. Filled out from reference TRBV30 and TRBJ2-7, the complete variable domain reads SQTIHQWPATLVQPVGSPLSLECTVEGTSNPNLYWYRQAAGRGLQLLFYSVGIGQISSEVPQNLSASRPQDRQFILSSKKLLLSDSGFYLCAWTGEGGYEQYFGPGTRLTVT.

The V call is TRBV5-1, the J call TRBJ1-3; D is uncertain. This CDR3 comprises 15 residues. Between the trimmed V and J ends, which lost 4 bases and 3 bases, there was a span of 14 bases. The germline V gene encodes CDR1 SGHRS and CDR2 YFSETQ. CDR3 bases: TGCGCCAGCAGCGGGGTACTCGGGCTTGGAAACACCATATATTTT. It yields the protein CASSGVLGLGNTIYF.

In its sample, this clone was seen many times. The rearrangement joins TRBV25-1 to TRBJ2-5, with D perhaps matching TRBD1 (7 bases). This CDR3 region has 16 residues. Germline CDR1 and CDR2: MGHDK and SYGVNS. The V and J ends lost 0 bases and 5 bases respectively, with 16 bases between them. As DNA, the CDR3 is TGTGCCAGCAGTGAATACCGGAGGAGGGGGCTGGAGACCCAGTACTTC. Its protein is CASSEYRRRGLETQYF. The entire variable domain, with the rest obtained from reference TRBV25-1 and TRBJ2-5, is as follows: EADIYQTPRYLVIGTGKKITLECSQTMGHDKMYWYQQDPGMELHLIHYSYGVNSTEKGDLSSESTVSRIRTEHFPLTLESARPSHTSQYLCASSEYRRRGLETQYFGPGTRLLVL.

This clone was detected many times. The V and J genes are TRBV15 and TRBJ2-3; possibly TRBD1 or TRBD2 for D (7 bases each). This CDR3 region has 14 residues. V was cut by 5 bases and J by 6 bases, with 15 bases left in between. Per germline, CDR1 LNHNV and CDR2 YYDKDF (reference sequence). The CDR3 region is CATSQGGGRDTQYF. CDR3 bases: TGTGCCACCAGCCAGGGGGGGGGCCGGGATACGCAGTATTTT.

This clone was observed many times. V gene TRBV7-2 combines with J gene TRBJ2-3; tentative D call: TRBD2 (5 bases). The CDR3 is 15 residues long. V was cut by 5 bases and J by 3 bases, with 15 bases left in between. CDR1 is SGHTA, CDR2 FQGNSA, per germline. CDR3 nucleotides: TGTGCCAGCAGCCCACTTACGGGATGGACAGATACGCAGTATTTT. Protein product: CASSPLTGWTDTQYF.

As concerns this clone: A much larger clone sits a single nucleotide away, making a read error possible. Likely a read error: the CDR3 ends without its conserved phenylalanine or tryptophan. CDR3 in amino acids: CSVRGVWGRTGELFS. For the CDR3, the DNA is TGCAGTGTTAGGGGGGTGTGGGGGCGGACCGGGGAGCTGTTTTCT. The chain joins TRBV20-1 to TRBJ2-2; D tentatively reads TRBD1 or TRBD2 (6 bases each). The CDR3 is made up of 15 amino acids. Germline V gene data show CDR1 as DFQATT and CDR2 as SNEGSKA (reference sequence). V dropped 7 bases and J dropped 5 bases, with 20 bases sitting between them.

This clone was observed at least ten times. The rearrangement uses TRBV5-1 and TRBJ2-1; 10 positions agree with TRBD2. Germline lookup yields CDR1 SGHRS and CDR2 YFSETQ. The CDR3 runs to 15 residues. J was trimmed by 5 bases and V by 6 bases; bases with no gene match: 8. CDR3 bases: TGCGCCAGCAACAGATTGGGGACTAGCGACAATGAGCAGTTCTTC. Amino acids: CASNRLGTSDNEQFF.

This clone has just a few counts. The junction and the germline gene differ at one end; a read error may be behind it. V is TRBV6-2 or TRBV6-3 and J is TRBJ2-5, with 10 bases lining up with TRBD2. Germline lookup yields CDR1 MNHEY and CDR2 SVGEGT. There are 15 residues in the CDR3. CDR3 residues: CASSYSSGGDETEYF. In DNA form, the CDR3 reads TGTGCCAGCAGTTACTCGAGCGGGGGGGACGAGACCGAGTACTTC.

This clone was observed at least ten times. V usage is TRBV10-1 and J usage is TRBJ2-1; 12 nucleotides agree with TRBD2. V dropped 9 bases and J dropped 6; count of bases not matched to a gene: 6. Germline V lookup: CDR1 WNHNN, CDR2 SYGVQD (reference sequence). The CDR3 extends over 14 amino acids. The DNA of the CDR3 is TGCGCCAGGAAGCTAGCGGGGGGGCGCAATGAGCAGTTCTTC. It is translated as CARKLAGGRNEQFF.

This rearrangement joins TRBV14 to TRBJ2-3; D is unresolved. The CDR3 has 16 amino acids. V was pared by 2 bases and J by 3 bases, with 15 bases between. Per the germline V gene, CDR1 is SGHDN and CDR2 is FVKESK. The CDR3, as DNA: TGTGCCAGCAGCCAATATTGGAACAGAGCTACAGATACGCAGTATTTT. The encoded protein is CASSQYWNRATDTQYF.

This clone was seen only a few times. The J gene is TRBJ1-1, the V gene TRBV5-4; tentative D call: TRBD1 (5 bases). This CDR3 comprises 14 residues. Trimming stripped 4 bases from V and 3 bases from J, with 13 bases between. Germline CDR1 is SGHNT and CDR2 is YYREEE (reference sequence). The CDR3 reads CASSPRLGDTEAFF. The CDR3 DNA reads TGTGCCAGCAGCCCTAGGCTGGGGGACACTGAAGCTTTCTTT.